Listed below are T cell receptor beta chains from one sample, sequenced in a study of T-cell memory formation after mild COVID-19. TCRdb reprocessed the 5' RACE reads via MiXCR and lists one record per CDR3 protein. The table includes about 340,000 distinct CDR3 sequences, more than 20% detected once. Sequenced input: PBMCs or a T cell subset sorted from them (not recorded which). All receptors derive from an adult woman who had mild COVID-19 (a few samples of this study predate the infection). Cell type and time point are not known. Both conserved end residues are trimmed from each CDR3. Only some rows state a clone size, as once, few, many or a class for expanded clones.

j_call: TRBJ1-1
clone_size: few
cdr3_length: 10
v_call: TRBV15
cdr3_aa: ATSRDLWEAF

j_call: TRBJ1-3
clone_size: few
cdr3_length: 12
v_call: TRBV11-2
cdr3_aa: ASSLSTGRNTIY

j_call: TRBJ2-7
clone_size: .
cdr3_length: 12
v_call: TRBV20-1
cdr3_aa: SARVQTGTYEQY

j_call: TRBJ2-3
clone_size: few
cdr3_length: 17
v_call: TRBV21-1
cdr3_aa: ASSKGEEQRETPPDTQY

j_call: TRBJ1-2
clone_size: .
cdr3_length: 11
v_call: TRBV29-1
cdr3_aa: SVSFPAGYGYT

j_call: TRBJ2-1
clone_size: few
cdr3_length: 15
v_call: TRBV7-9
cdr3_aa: ASSLGTGGDPPNEQF

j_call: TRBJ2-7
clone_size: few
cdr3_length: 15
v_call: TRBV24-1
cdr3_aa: ATSDLRQGLSSYEQY

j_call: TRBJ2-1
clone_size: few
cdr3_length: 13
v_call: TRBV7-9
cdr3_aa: ASSLAGADANEQF

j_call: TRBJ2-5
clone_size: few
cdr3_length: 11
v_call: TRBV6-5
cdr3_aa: ASSSTGFETQY

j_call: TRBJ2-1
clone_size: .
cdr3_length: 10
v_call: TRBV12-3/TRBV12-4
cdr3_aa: ASSPGGGEQF

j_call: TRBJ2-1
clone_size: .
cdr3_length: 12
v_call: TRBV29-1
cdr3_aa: SVEGVGFYNEQF

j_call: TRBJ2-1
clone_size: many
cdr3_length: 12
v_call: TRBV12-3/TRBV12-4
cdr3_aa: ASSSNNPYNEQF

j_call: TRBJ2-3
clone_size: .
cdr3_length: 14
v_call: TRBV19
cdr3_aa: ASRPAQGSGTDTQY

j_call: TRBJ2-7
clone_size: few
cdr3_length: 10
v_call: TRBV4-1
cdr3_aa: ASSQIGDEQY

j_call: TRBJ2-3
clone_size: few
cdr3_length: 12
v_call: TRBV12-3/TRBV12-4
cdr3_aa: ASSLTSRTDTQY

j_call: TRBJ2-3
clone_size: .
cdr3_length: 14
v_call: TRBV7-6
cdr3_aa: ASSLLLGQGENTQY

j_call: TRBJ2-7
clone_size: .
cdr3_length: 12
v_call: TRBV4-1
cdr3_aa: ASSLTSSPYEQY

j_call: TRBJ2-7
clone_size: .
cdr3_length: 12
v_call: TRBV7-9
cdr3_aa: ASSLAGPLYEQY

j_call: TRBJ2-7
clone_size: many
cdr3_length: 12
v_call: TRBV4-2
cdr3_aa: ASSQDLRGYEQY

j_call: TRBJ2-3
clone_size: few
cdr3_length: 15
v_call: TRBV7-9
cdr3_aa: ASSKPTSGGPTDTQY

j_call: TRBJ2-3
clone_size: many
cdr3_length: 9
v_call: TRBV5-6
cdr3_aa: ASSLGNTQY

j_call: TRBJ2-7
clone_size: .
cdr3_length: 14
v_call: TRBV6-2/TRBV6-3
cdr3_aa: ASSTVRDLSLYEQY

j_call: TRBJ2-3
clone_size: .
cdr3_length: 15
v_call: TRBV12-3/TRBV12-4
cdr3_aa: ASSFLAGGLSTDTQY

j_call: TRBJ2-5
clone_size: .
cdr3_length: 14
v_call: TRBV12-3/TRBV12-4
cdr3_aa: ASSFSGQGVRETQY

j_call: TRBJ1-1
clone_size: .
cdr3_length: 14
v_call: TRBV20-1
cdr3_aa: SARVKWTGSNTEAF

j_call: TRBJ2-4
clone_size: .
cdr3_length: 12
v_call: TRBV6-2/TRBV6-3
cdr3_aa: ASSYSPGENIQY

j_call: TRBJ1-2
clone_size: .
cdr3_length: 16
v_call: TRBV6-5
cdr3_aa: ASSRDRGALYPNYGYT

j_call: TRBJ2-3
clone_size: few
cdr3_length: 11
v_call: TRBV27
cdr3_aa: ASSFTVSGTQY

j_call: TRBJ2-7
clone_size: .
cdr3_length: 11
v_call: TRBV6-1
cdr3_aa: ASSDEGGYEQY

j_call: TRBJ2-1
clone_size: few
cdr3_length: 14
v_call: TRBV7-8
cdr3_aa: ASSLDRREWSREQF

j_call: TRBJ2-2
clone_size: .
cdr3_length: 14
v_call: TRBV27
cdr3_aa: ASSFWTRALTGELF

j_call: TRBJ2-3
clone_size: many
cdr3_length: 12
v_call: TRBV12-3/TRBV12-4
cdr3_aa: ASRSGYGTDTQY

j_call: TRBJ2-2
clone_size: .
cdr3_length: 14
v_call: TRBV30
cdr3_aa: AWSVMGRANTGELF

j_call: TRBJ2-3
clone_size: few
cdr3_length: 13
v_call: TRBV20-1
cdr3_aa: SASGGGQGTDTQY

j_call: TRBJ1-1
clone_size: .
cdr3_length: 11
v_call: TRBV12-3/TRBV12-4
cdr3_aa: ASSLQGVTEAF

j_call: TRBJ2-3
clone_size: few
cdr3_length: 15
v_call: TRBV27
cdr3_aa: ASMPPLTSGLTHTQY

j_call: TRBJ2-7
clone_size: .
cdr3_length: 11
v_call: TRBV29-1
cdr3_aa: SVPAAGSYEQY

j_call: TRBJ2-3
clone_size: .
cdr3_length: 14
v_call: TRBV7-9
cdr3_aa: ASSTSGTSGIDTQY

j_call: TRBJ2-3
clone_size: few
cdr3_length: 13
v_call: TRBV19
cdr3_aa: ASSNSGGSTDTQY

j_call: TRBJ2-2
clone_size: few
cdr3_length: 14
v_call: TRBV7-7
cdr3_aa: ASSIAGQGNTGELF

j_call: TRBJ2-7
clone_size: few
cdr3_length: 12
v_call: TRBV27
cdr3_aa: ASSPLAGVYEQY

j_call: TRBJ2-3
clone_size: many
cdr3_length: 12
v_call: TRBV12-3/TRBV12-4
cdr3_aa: ASSFVPSTDTQY

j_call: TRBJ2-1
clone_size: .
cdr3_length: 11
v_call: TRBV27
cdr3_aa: ASSYLRGNEQF

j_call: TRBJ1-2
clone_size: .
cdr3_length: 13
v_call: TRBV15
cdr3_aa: ATSRDLKTGDGYT

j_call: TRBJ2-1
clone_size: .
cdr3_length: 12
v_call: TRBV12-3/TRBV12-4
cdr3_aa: ASSLAGWDSREF

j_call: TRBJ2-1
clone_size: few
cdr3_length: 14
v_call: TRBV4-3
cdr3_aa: ASSQDERRPRNEQF